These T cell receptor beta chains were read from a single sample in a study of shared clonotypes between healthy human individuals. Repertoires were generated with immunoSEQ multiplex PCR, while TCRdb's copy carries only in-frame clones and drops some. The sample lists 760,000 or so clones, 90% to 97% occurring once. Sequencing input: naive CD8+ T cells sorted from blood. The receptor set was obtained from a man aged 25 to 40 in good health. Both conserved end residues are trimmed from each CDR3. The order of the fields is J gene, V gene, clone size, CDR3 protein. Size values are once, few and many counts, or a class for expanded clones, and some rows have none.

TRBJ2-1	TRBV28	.	ASSYMSSYNEQF
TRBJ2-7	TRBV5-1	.	ASSLGSSGFYEQY
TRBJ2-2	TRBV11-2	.	ASRRGIANTGELF
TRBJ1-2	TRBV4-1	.	ASSQDPDNYGYT
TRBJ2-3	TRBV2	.	ASSKYNNRAGTDTQY
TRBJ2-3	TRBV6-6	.	ASAVSGLRQY
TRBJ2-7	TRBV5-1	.	ASSLTGDEHEQY
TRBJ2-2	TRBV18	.	ASSSDAGYERSEELF
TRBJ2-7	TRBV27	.	ASGRGGRGSDEQY
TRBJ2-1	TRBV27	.	ASRTRTSGRRLSYNEQF
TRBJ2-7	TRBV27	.	ASQLAGAREQY
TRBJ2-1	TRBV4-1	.	ASSLPEGQAHNEQF
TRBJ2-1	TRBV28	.	ASSPTSGRAGEQF
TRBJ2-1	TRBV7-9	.	ASSSGRLGGGEQF
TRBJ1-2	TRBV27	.	ASSGAGGYT
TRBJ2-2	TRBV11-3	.	ASSSGHLNTGELF
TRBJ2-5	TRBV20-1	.	SAEDRGTQY
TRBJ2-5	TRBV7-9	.	ASSTVRQGAGGRTQY
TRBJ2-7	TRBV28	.	ASTQGYAYEQY
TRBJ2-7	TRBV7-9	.	ASSVPSGSPYEQY
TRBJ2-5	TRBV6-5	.	ASSPGGGLQETQY
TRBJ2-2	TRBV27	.	ASLWGGELF
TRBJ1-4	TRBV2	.	ASTHSGAVATNEKLF
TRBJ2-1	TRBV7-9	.	ASSLARNNEQF
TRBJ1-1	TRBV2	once	ASSDKGRTEAF
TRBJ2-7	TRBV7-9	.	ASSPNGVSEQY
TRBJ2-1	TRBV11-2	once	ASRDGLRQF
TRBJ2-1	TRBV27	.	ASSLGGNEQF
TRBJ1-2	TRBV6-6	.	ASSNHGSDGYT
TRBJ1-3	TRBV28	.	ASSSDPAAGNTIY
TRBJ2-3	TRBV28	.	ASSLVGGVGTDTQY
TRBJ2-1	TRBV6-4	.	ATGRSAYNEQF
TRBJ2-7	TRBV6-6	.	ASSYELGLTYEQY
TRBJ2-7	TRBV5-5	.	ASSRPYDGDSYEQY
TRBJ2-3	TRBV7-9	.	ASVRSLSTDTQY
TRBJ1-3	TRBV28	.	ASSLVSSGNTIY
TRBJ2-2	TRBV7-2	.	ASSSRNTGELF
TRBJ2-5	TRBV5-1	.	ASSAGQSKVETQY
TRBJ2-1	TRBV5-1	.	ASSLEASGDYNEQF
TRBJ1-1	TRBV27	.	ASSLSAGGNTEAF
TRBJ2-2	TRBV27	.	ASSPGTGVGGTGELF
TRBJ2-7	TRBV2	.	ASSEPAGVVDEQY
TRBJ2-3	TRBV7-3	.	ASSTTSTDTQY